This T cell receptor (beta chain) originates from a study of cytomegalovirus exposure and HLA in healthy donors (dated by TCRdb to about 2017). Study-level background: According to an earlier analysis of 587 of the donors, some 180 million T cells yielded 95 million to 140 million unique TCR beta sequences and 276 Gb of sequence data. An early release covering around 630 HLA-typed donors comprised approximately 300 gigabases of sequencing data and around 86 million unique TCR sequences. Among the approximately 420 genotyped donors, around 81% belonged to the genetic ancestry cluster associated with self-reported Caucasian donors. The study aimed to test whether signatures of past pathogen exposure could be identified by cataloging public T cell receptors. The study profiled the T cell repertoires of hundreds of subjects by immunosequencing and related them to cytomegalovirus serostatus. Besides the first cohort of around 670 subjects, a separate validation cohort made up of 120 different subjects was used. High-throughput TCR immunosequencing, statistical association of individual TCRs with disease status, and machine learning were combined to predict cytomegalovirus infection status. A later analysis re-examined previously published TCR beta repertoires from more than 550 donors and added high-resolution HLA genotyping to investigate patterns of TCR occurrence. In the later analysis, no new phenotypic data were used to find candidate immune exposures; instead, reliance was placed on TCR beta sequences and their occurrence across donors. An earlier analysis of approximately 580 of the donors used high-throughput TCR beta sequencing to judge whether each TCR beta V gene segment behaved as functional or pseudogenic. Donor age, sex, ethnicity and CMV serostatus were compiled together with the repertoire data. In a later genetic analysis, genome-wide SNP genotypes for about three fifths of the roughly 670 donors were used, and that subset was treated as a discovery cohort. All discovery cohort repertoires had been generated using a single sequencing platform. Class I and class II HLA loci were covered by the typing at four-digit resolution. The number of donors typed differed by locus, with roughly 629-640 for A, B, C, DRB1 and DQB1, 522 for DQA1, 600 to 610 for DPA1, and roughly 450 for DPB1. Because of strong linkage in the cohort, roughly five DR-DQ haplotypes were treated as single units for association and clustering. Among about 410 genotyped donors of the cohort, an average of roughly 230,000 unique TCR beta nucleotide sequences was sequenced per donor, of which roughly 18% were non-productive.

The cohort was made up of approximately 670 healthy bone marrow donors. At the time of sampling, all cohort members were nominally healthy, though unrecorded immune exposures were likely present. The donor was CMV seropositive and was included in the group of 250 to 300 seropositive cohort members. A peripheral blood sample was provided by each donor, and peripheral blood mononuclear cells were used for TCR beta sequencing. Genomic DNA extraction from the blood cell samples was performed with the Qiagen DNeasy Blood Extraction Kit. What the authors observed across the whole study: The sequencing pipeline was judged likely to have produced a cluster of highly shared sequence variants as a technical artifact. In a later analysis, several top co-occurrence clusters were reported to appear linked to parvovirus B19, influenza, CMV and Epstein-Barr virus. The authors suggested that the approach could potentially be generalized to other disease states and immunological phenotypes. In a later analysis, the rate of TCR association differed among HLA loci, with DRB1 alleles having the most associated TCRs and HLA-C alleles having the fewest. The only immune exposure information available for the cohort was CMV serostatus. A later analysis associated about 17,000 TCR beta sequences with specific HLA alleles at a false discovery rate of 0.05. An earlier analysis of 450 to 750 of the donors showed that most TCR beta V segments appeared in productive rearrangements either about 90% or about 30% of the time, which broadly matched IMGT annotations. In vitro tests confirmed that three of the cytomegalovirus-associated TCR beta chains recognize cytomegalovirus antigens. A later genetic analysis reported fewer N-insertions in productive TCRs among donors in an Asian-associated ancestry cluster than the roughly 620-donor mean. Correlated functional status among segregating V segments might reflect linkage disequilibrium, but an unknown experimental factor could not be ruled out. Because some donors lacked HLA typing at each locus, the association tests relied only on the typed subset. A further reported finding was that TCR beta sequences accurately predicted the HLA-A and HLA-B alleles for most subjects in the first cohort. A total of 150 or so TCR beta chains were listed by the study as associated with cytomegalovirus. In this cohort, only TCR beta chains were sequenced, and detectable features were limited by the absence of alpha or paired-chain data. Because the 87-base-pair reads could not distinguish some IMGT-functional V segments, including TRBV6-2 and TRBV6-3, those segments were excluded. Seventeen rarely observed V segments, including chromosome 9 orphons, were excluded from the earlier analysis of several hundred of the donors because counts were too low. Sequencing depth was assumed to be roughly uniform across donors in the presence/absence analyses, though that assumption may not hold. The classifier was reported to diagnose cytomegalovirus status with high specificity and sensitivity in both the original cohort and the validation cohort. Most TCR sequences were observed very rarely across donors, whereas some public TCRs were present in many individuals. Most CMV-associated TCR beta chains appeared to be HLA-restricted in a later analysis, and the HLA associations seemed to be driven largely by CMV exposure. A later analysis found that HLA-associated TCR beta chains were more clonally expanded and had lower generation probabilities than equally common non-associated chains. When HLA alleles, especially DR and DQ, strongly co-occurred, TCR associations were difficult to assign to individual alleles. In a later genetic analysis, a missense DCLRE1C variant was associated with V-gene and J-gene trimming of TCR beta chains, and the association was replicated in an independent cohort.

The library was obtained by the immunoSEQ multiplex PCR assay. A mixture of 60 forward primers for TCR Vbeta segments and 13 reverse primers for TCR Jbeta segments was used in the multiplex PCR. Amplification of the CDR3 region of rearranged TCR beta genes was performed with a multiplex PCR assay on genomic DNA. On the Illumina HiSeq System, the amplified TCR beta libraries were sequenced as 87-base-pair reads. For the original study's pipeline: A later analysis counted tens of millions of unique TCR beta chains across the 640 or so repertoires, and some 11 million of these chains were shared by at least two donors. Raw reads were error-corrected and collapsed into unique sequences with a nearest-neighbor algorithm that merged closely related sequences to remove PCR and sequencing errors. V, D and J gene segments were assigned by aligning CDR3 sequences to IMGT reference sequences. For a sequence to be retained, at least a six-nucleotide match to both a V gene segment and a J gene segment was required. A rearrangement counted as productive if the CDR3 had no stop codons and remained in frame with V and J, and every other rearrangement counted as non-productive. CDR3 was defined by IMGT convention, running from the second conserved V-encoded cysteine to the conserved J-encoded phenylalanine. Sequences without an unambiguous match to a single V gene segment were excluded from the earlier analysis of about 600 of the donors. In an earlier analysis of several hundred of the donors, a V segment was called functional when productive rearrangements were above 56.7%, and segregating when the standard deviation between donors exceeded 5%. To diagnose cytomegalovirus status from the catalog of TCR beta chain sequences, a statistical classification framework was built. A later analysis assigned V and J genes by comparing TCR nucleotide sequences with IMGT/GENE-DB human TR gene sequences. In a later analysis, CDR3 sequences and most-parsimonious VDJ recombination scenarios were assigned using the TCRdist pipeline. In a later analysis, every TCR beta chain was defined by the combination of its CDR3 amino acid sequence and its V-gene family, and reads without a unique V-gene family were dropped. To address suspected cross-contamination and a sequencing artifact, a later analysis removed 450 to 700 highly shared, low-generation-probability nucleotide sequences. For each public chain, a later analysis derived a clonal expansion index from normalized ranks of inferred template counts within each repertoire. In a later analysis, generation probabilities were computed with a VDJ recombination model fitted to out-of-frame rearrangements, and the resulting probabilities were checked against IGoR. Hypergeometric tests were used in a later analysis to score TCR-TCR, TCR-HLA and TCR-CMV co-occurrence, with a repertoire-size bias correction applied to the TCR pairs. To estimate false discovery rates, a later analysis permuted the HLA or CMV assignments 20 times. In a later analysis, co-occurring TCRs were grouped using DBSCAN, and TCRdist sequence similarity was added for clustering within HLA-allele-positive subsets. Repertoires with fewer than 30,000 or more than 120,000 public chains were left out of co-occurrence clustering, as were five repertoires with anomalous nucleotide sharing. TCRdb obtained this table from immuneACCESS and retained in-frame rearrangements with V and J assigned. These tables miss some clones; where compared with another copy, unresolved V genes account for less than half of the shortfall, and the remainder is unexplained. D and trimming were read from the DNA, whereas the V and J calls and clone size are those reported in that table. The sample yields approximately 150,000 clones; 82% were counted once. The ten largest clones take up approximately 11% of the sample.

CDR3 length: 15 amino acids, cysteine to phenylalanine. CDR3 DNA is the only sequence kept; it has 45 bases, read in frame from the first base. Taken from the germline V gene, the CDR1 and CDR2 loops are SGHTA and FQGTGA. At the junction V is shortened by 2 bases and J by 3 bases; bases outside the gene matches: 4. On this clone: There is no known antigen for this receptor. No much larger clone exists at a distance of one base, and base qualities are not known.

The sequence joins TRBV7-3 to TRBJ2-5, with 9 bases aligning to TRBD1. Specimen: PBMCs. The receptor was derived from a man aged 45 to 65 in good health and CMV-seropositive. The nucleotide sequence is given as TGTGCCAGCAGCTTAGCCGGGACAGGGAAAGAGACCCAGTACTTC. Translated, this gives CASSLAGTGKETQYF. Here the CDR3 is joined to the reference TRBV7-3 and TRBJ2-5 genes, and the full variable domain is: GAGVSQTPSNKVTEKGKYVELRCDPISGHTALYWYRQSLGQGPEFLIYFQGTGAADDSGLPNDRFFAVRPEGSVSTLKIQRTERGDSAVYLCASSLAGTGKETQYFGPGTRLLVL.